The 18 T cell receptor beta chains presented below share a single source sample, sequenced in a study of shared clonotypes between healthy human individuals. Profiling relied on immunoSEQ multiplex PCR, and the TCRdb table lists in-frame clones only, not all of them. The sample comprises about 710,000 clones, 55% to 80% of which are singletons, and approximately 1.8% rests with the top ten. Sequencing was done on a sample of memory CD4+ T cells sorted from blood. Subset given: CD45RA-negative fraction. The receptor set was obtained from a woman aged 25 to 39 in good health.

The chain couples TRBV7-9 to TRBJ1-2, with 10 bases lining up with TRBD1. Trimming cost V 4 bases and J 6 bases; bases outside gene matches: 5. The CDR3 length is 14 residues. Germline V gene data show CDR1 as SEHNR and CDR2 as FQNEAQ (reference sequence). CDR3: CASSSRQGADGYTF. Written as DNA, the CDR3 is TGTGCCAGCAGCTCCAGACAGGGGGCCGATGGCTACACCTTC.

At least ten counts were recorded for this clone. The J gene is TRBJ2-7, the V gene TRBV6-4; the D gene is possibly TRBD1 (5 bases). Germline CDR1 MRHNA, CDR2 SNTAGT. The CDR3 has 16 amino acids. V gave up 8 bases and J gave up 3 bases, with 23 bases separating them. CDR3 sequence: CASYRPQPGHNYEQYF. DNA for the CDR3: TGTGCCAGCTATCGCCCCCAGCCAGGACACAACTACGAGCAGTACTTC.

This clone was seen a single time. The chain joins TRBV19 to TRBJ2-7; 10 bases line up with TRBD1. Germline CDR1 LNHDA, CDR2 SQIVND (reference sequence). V lost 8 bases and J lost 3; bases outside the gene matches: 4. This CDR3 comprises 13 residues. CDR3 sequence (DNA): TGTGCCAGTCGACAGGGGGCAGGCTACGAGCAGTACTTC. Its translation is CASRQGAGYEQYF.

The chain employs TRBV30 and TRBJ2-7; D not certain. The CDR3 totals 12 residues. Germline V gene data show CDR1 as GTSNPN and CDR2 as SVGIG (reference sequence). Trimming cost V 2 bases and J 2 bases, with 7 bases left between them. CDR3 residues: CAWSPVTYEQYF. The CDR3 DNA reads TGTGCCTGGAGTCCGGTAACCTACGAGCAGTACTTC.

This chain connects TRBV5-4 to TRBJ2-4, with D unclear. The CDR3 is 14 residues long. CDR1 SGHNT and CDR2 YYREEE come from the germline V gene (reference sequence). Trimming left V 5 bases short and J 2 bases short, with 11 bases between. CDR3 residues: CASRGWGSKNIQYF. The CDR3 DNA reads as TGTGCCAGCAGGGGATGGGGTTCCAAAAACATTCAGTACTTC.

The chain employs TRBV7-9 and TRBJ1-1; no firm D call. This CDR3 region has 14 residues. CDR1 is SEHNR and CDR2 is FQNEAQ in the germline V gene (reference sequence). The V end was cut by 3 bases, the J end by 0 bases, with 8 bases between. Here the CDR3 DNA reads TGTGCCAGCAGCTTCGGGGATATGAACACTGAAGCTTTCTTT. Residues: CASSFGDMNTEAFF. Combining the CDR3 with reference TRBV7-9 and TRBJ1-1 gives the whole variable domain DTGVSQNPRHKITKRGQNVTFRCDPISEHNRLYWYRQTLGQGPEFLTYFQNEAQLEKSRLLSDRFSAERPKGSFSTLEIQRTEQGDSAMYLCASSFGDMNTEAFFGQGTRLTVV.

This clone has more than one count but fewer than ten. J is TRBJ2-3 and V is TRBV2, with D tentatively TRBD2 (5 bases). CDR1 SNHLY and CDR2 FYNNEI come from the germline V gene. Trimming pared 7 bases from V and 4 bases from J, leaving 15 bases between. This CDR3 comprises 14 residues. The CDR3 loop reads CASTTLLGADTQYF. The CDR3 DNA reads as TGTGCCAGCACCACCCTACTAGGCGCAGATACGCAGTATTTT.

The chain employs TRBV5-4 and TRBJ2-1, with a weak D call TRBD1 (6 bases). CDR3 size: 15 residues. Per germline, CDR1 SGHNT and CDR2 YYREEE (reference sequence). V lost 2 bases and J lost 2, with 11 bases in between. The CDR3 DNA is TGTGCCAGCAGCTTATCAGGGGACACCTACAATGAGCAGTTCTTC. Amino acid sequence: CASSLSGDTYNEQFF.

This clone occurred a few times. The V gene is TRBV5-6, the J gene TRBJ1-1; TRBD1 agrees at 8 bases. Germline lookup yields CDR1 SGHDT and CDR2 YYEEEE. Trimming cost V 3 bases and J 4 bases; bases outside gene matches: 2. The CDR3 has 13 amino acids. The DNA for the CDR3 is TGTGCCAGCAGCTCAACAGGGGGCACTGAAGCTTTCTTT. Amino acid sequence: CASSSTGGTEAFF. The whole variable domain, remainder taken from reference TRBV5-6 and TRBJ1-1, is DAGVTQSPTHLIKTRGQQVTLRCSPKSGHDTVSWYQQALGQGPQFIFQYYEEEERQRGNFPDRFSGHQFPNYSSELNVNALLLGDSALYLCASSSTGGTEAFFGQGTRLTVV.

This chain connects TRBV5-1 to TRBJ1-6; TRBD1 aligns across 9 bases. Losses at the gene ends were 4 bases for V and 6 bases for J; bases not matched to a gene: 8. CDR1 SGHRS and CDR2 YFSETQ come from the germline V gene. There are 16 residues in the CDR3. CDR3 in amino acids: CASSIDRGRLNSPLHF. The CDR3 DNA reads TGCGCCAGCAGCATCGACAGGGGGAGGCTTAATTCACCCCTCCACTTT. Using reference TRBV5-1 and TRBJ1-6 for the parts outside the CDR3, the full variable domain is KAGVTQTPRYLIKTRGQQVTLSCSPISGHRSVSWYQQTPGQGLQFLFEYFSETQRNKGNFPGRFSGRQFSNSRSEMNVSTLELGDSALYLCASSIDRGRLNSPLHFGNGTRLTVT.

The V call is TRBV4-2, the J call TRBJ2-7, with TRBD2 matching 7 bases. Trimming took 0 bases from V and 7 from J; bases not matched to a gene: 12. The CDR3 runs 16 residues. Germline CDR1 LGHNA, CDR2 YNFKEQ. This CDR3 reads CASSQDLAGATGEQYF. The CDR3 DNA is TGTGCCAGCAGCCAAGATCTGGCGGGAGCGACGGGTGAGCAGTACTTC.

This clone was observed a handful of times. The chain joins TRBV6-5 to TRBJ2-7; unclear D gene. V was shortened by 5 bases and J by 1 base, with 12 bases between the two germline ends. The CDR3 covers 14 residues. CDR1 and CDR2 from the germline V gene are MNHEY and SVGAGI. CDR3 protein: CASSGQLGSYEQYF. CDR3 in DNA: TGTGCCAGCAGTGGTCAGCTGGGTTCCTACGAGCAGTACTTC.

The V call is TRBV15, the J call TRBJ1-5, with a tentative D call TRBD1 (6 bases). Germline V gene lookup returns CDR1 LNHNV and CDR2 YYDKDF (reference sequence). The CDR3 has 14 residues. With 4 bases removed from V and 4 bases from J, the gap between germline ends came to 11 bases. The CDR3 sequence is CATSKRQENQPQHF. CDR3 in DNA: TGTGCCACCAGCAAACGACAGGAGAATCAGCCCCAGCATTTT.

Of note for this clone: The same CDR3 arises from other DNA sequences in this sample as well. The V and J genes are TRBV7-2 and TRBJ2-3, with TRBD2 matching over 11 bases. The CDR3 runs to 16 residues. In germline, CDR1 is SGHTA, CDR2 FQGNSA. V shed 6 bases and J 0 bases; nucleotides not matched to a gene: 5. The DNA of the CDR3 is TGTGCCAGCAGGCGGGGGACTAGCGGAAGCACAGATACGCAGTATTTT. This codes for CASRRGTSGSTDTQYF.

Points on this clone: The sample holds other DNA sequences that translate to the same CDR3. The chain uses TRBV7-9 and TRBJ2-3; no clear D gene. The V end lost 1 base, the J end lost 0 bases, and 2 bases lay between the germline ends. This CDR3 contains 13 residues. Germline V CDR1 and CDR2: SEHNR, FQNEAQ (reference sequence). The CDR3 region is CASSLGSTDTQYF. As DNA, the CDR3 is TGTGCCAGCAGCTTAGGGAGCACAGATACGCAGTATTTT. Using reference TRBV7-9 and TRBJ2-3 for the parts outside the CDR3, the full variable domain is DTGVSQNPRHKITKRGQNVTFRCDPISEHNRLYWYRQTLGQGPEFLTYFQNEAQLEKSRLLSDRFSAERPKGSFSTLEIQRTEQGDSAMYLCASSLGSTDTQYFGPGTRLTVL.

The chain couples TRBV19 to TRBJ1-5; the match to TRBD1 covers 12 bases. V trimming: 6 bases; J trimming: 6 bases; junction bases outside the gene matches: 6. Per the germline V gene, CDR1 is LNHDA and CDR2 is SQIVND (reference sequence). CDR3 size: 15 residues. The CDR3 DNA is TGTGCCAGTAGACAGGGACAGGGGGCGGTTCAGCCCCAGCATTTT. This codes for CASRQGQGAVQPQHF.

This clone was seen a few times. The J gene is TRBJ1-5, the V gene TRBV30; D gene uncertain. Between the trimmed V and J ends, which lost 1 base and 6 bases, there was a span of 10 bases. This CDR3 has 13 residues. The V gene's germline CDR1 is GTSNPN and CDR2 SVGIG (reference sequence). The CDR3 region is CAWSDGVRQPQHF. CDR3 DNA: TGTGCCTGGAGTGATGGAGTTCGTCAGCCCCAGCATTTT.

The V and J genes are TRBV5-4 and TRBJ2-7; D gene unclear. The CDR3 contains 15 residues. V lost 5 bases, J lost 4 bases, and 19 bases lay in between. Germline V gene data show CDR1 as SGHNT and CDR2 as YYREEE (reference sequence). The CDR3 is CASSERTDQKYEQYF. The CDR3 bases are TGTGCCAGCAGTGAAAGGACCGACCAAAAATACGAGCAGTACTTC.